The sequence of this TCR beta chain was determined in a study of T cell repertoires in cytomegalovirus infection. Background on the study: Through public TCR beta signatures, both CMV infection and matching HLA type were indicated. Study results and limitations: Ex vivo responses were dominated by HLA-C-restricted CMV-specific TCR beta clonotypes.

MiXCR was run by TCRdb on the reads, yielding one entry per CDR3 protein. The top ten clones hold 93% of a sample with approximately 76,000 distinct CDR3 sequences, around 40% of them seen once. This clonotype was recorded at least ten times. Antigen: not known. This clonotype was sampled from a human donor in good health (CMV status not recorded). Some clones in this sample may be carry-over from other donors' samples. The sample consisted of CD8+ T cells from cultured PBMCs, taken from culture after CMV antigen stimulation.

The CDR3 here is CASSKSQGGLNEQFF. CDR3 sequence (DNA): TGCGCCAGCAGCAAAAGTCAGGGGGGCCTAAATGAGCAGTTCTTC. This rearrangement joins TRBV4-1 to TRBJ2-1, with D perhaps TRBD1 (7 bases). Trimming shortened V by 5 bases and J by 7 bases, and 18 bases separated the two germline ends. CDR1 and CDR2 from the germline V gene are MGHRA and YSYEKL. CDR3 length equals 15 residues.